This passage covers 9 T cell receptor beta chains from one sample sequenced in a study of T-cell reconstitution after alpha-beta-depleted transplantation in children. Study-level results: T-cell counts and diversity were attributed mostly to newly produced T cells one year after transplant.

Library preparation (for TCRbeta) was performed with unique molecular identifiers. TCRdb itself ran the PCR reads through MiXCR, one entry per CDR3 protein. In the table there are about 300,000 distinct CDR3 sequences, over 7.5% of which are singletons. For these receptors, no antigen is known. Sample: peripheral blood, taken 360 days after TCRalphabeta/CD19-depleted stem cell transplant. The receptors shown here come from a female patient aged 2 to 10 who had a stem cell transplant for Fanconi anemia, so the T cells may come from the graft donor.

In this sample, this clonotype turned up many times. V and J are TRBV5-1 and TRBJ2-5; 9 positions match TRBD2. Germline trimming cut 1 base from V and 0 bases from J; bases unmatched to any gene: 1. This CDR3 comprises 15 residues. Germline V gives CDR1 SGHRS, CDR2 YFSETQ. This CDR3 is CASSLWTSDQETQYF. CDR3 DNA: TGCGCCAGCAGCTTGTGGACTAGCGACCAAGAGACCCAGTACTTC.

In this sample, this clonotype turned up many times. V and J are TRBV20-1 and TRBJ2-1; possible D gene TRBD2, 5 bases. In germline, CDR1 is DFQATT, CDR2 SNEGSKA (reference sequence). With 0 bases removed from V and 0 bases from J, the gap between germline ends came to 15 bases. There are 17 residues in the CDR3. This CDR3 reads CSARDRIGKSSYNEQFF. The CDR3 region has the DNA TGCAGTGCTAGAGATCGGATCGGGAAGAGCTCCTACAATGAGCAGTTCTTC.

This clonotype was seen only a few times. The V gene is TRBV2, the J gene TRBJ2-2; D possibly corresponds to TRBD1 (7 bases). This CDR3 region has 15 residues. V lost 10 bases to trimming and J lost 0 bases, with 15 bases between them. Germline values: CDR1 SNHLY, CDR2 FYNNEI. Written as DNA, the CDR3 is TGTGCCACCCTTCGGGGGACAGCGAACACCGGGGAGCTGTTTTTT. Amino acids: CATLRGTANTGELFF.

This clonotype was observed many times. This rearrangement joins TRBV5-1 to TRBJ2-3; the D call may be TRBD1 or TRBD2 (5 bases each). The germline V gene has CDR1 SGHRS and CDR2 YFSETQ. The germline V and J ends were trimmed by 4 bases and 6 bases, with 12 bases remaining between them. The CDR3 totals 13 residues. The CDR3 coding sequence is TGCGCCAGCAGCAGGCAATGGGGGGATACGCAGTATTTT. Protein sequence: CASSRQWGDTQYF. Together with reference TRBV5-1 and TRBJ2-3, the CDR3 gives the full variable domain: KAGVTQTPRYLIKTRGQQVTLSCSPISGHRSVSWYQQTPGQGLQFLFEYFSETQRNKGNFPGRFSGRQFSNSRSEMNVSTLELGDSALYLCASSRQWGDTQYFGPGTRLTVL.

This chain links TRBV28 with TRBJ2-5, with 10 bases that match TRBD2. The CDR3 spans 15 residues. V was clipped by 4 bases and J by 4 bases; unmatched bases: 6. The germline V gene has CDR1 MDHEN and CDR2 SYDVKM. CDR3 nucleotides: TGTGCCAGCAGTTCCCCGGGACTAGCGAGAGAGACCCAGTACTTC. Its translation is CASSSPGLARETQYF. The variable domain in full, with the rest retrieved from reference TRBV28 and TRBJ2-5, is DVKVTQSSRYLVKRTGEKVFLECVQDMDHENMFWYRQDPGLGLRLIYFSYDVKMKEKGDIPEGYSVSREKKERFSLILESASTNQTSMYLCASSSPGLARETQYFGPGTRLLVL.

This clonotype occurred a few times. The chain joins TRBV7-6 to TRBJ2-2; perhaps TRBD1 as D (5 bases). The CDR3 sequence is 15 residues long. The V end was cut by 4 bases, the J end by 0 bases, with 9 bases between. CDR1 is SGHVS, CDR2 FNYEAQ, per germline. In DNA form, the CDR3 reads TGTGCCAGCAGCTCCCCCAGGGCGAACACCGGGGAGCTGTTTTTT. This codes for CASSSPRANTGELFF.

This clonotype has ten or more counts. J is TRBJ1-2 and V is TRBV9; D possibly corresponds to TRBD1 (5 bases). V dropped 3 bases and J dropped 4 bases, with 16 bases sitting between them. There are 15 residues in the CDR3. Germline V CDR1 and CDR2: SGDLS, YYNGEE. The CDR3 region has the DNA TGTGCCAGCAGCGCAAGTGGGGGACTTCTCTATGGCTACACCTTC. Amino acids: CASSASGGLLYGYTF.

The chain carries TRBV7-6 and TRBJ2-1, with TRBD2 identical over 11 bases. The CDR3 covers 15 residues. Germline CDR1 and CDR2: SGHVS and FNYEAQ. J lost 6 bases, V lost 5 bases, and 6 bases had no gene match. The CDR3 coding sequence is TGTGCCAGCAGCAATAGCGGGGGGGCGTCCAATGAGCAGTTCTTC. Translated, it gives CASSNSGGASNEQFF.

This clonotype was seen repeatedly, ten times or more. The chain links TRBV28 to TRBJ2-7; no firm D call. Trimming took off 5 bases at V and 0 bases at J, with 8 bases between the two ends. Germline V gene sequence: CDR1 MDHEN, CDR2 SYDVKM. The CDR3 runs 13 residues. The CDR3 loop is CASSQVHSYEQYV. The CDR3 DNA reads TGTGCCAGCAGTCAGGTGCACTCCTACGAGCAGTACGTC.